The clone carrying this T cell receptor beta chain has ten or more counts. The time point denotes: longitudinal time-point 1 (baseline). Unsorted libraries were generated from 2 million PBMCs. These cells had been stored in RNAlater at -80 C. These data are taken from a study of neurological immune-mediated disorders. cDNA synthesis was performed by 5'RACE with 10-nucleotide random UMIs. TCRdb itself ran the 5' RACE reads through MiXCR, one entry per CDR3 protein. This sample has 67,000 or so distinct CDR3 sequences, with roughly 13% found just once. This CDR3 has 12 amino acids. Germline CDR1 reads KGHDR; CDR2 reads SFDVKD. The germline V and J ends were trimmed by 3 bases and 11 bases, with 10 bases remaining between them.

Sequencing was carried out using PBMCs. V gene TRBV24-1 combines with J gene TRBJ1-5; D is undetermined. This clonotype originated in a female donor with HTLV-1-associated myelopathy (HAM/TSP). CDR3 in amino acids: CATSDTVGTQHF. The CDR3 nucleotides read TGTGCCACCAGTGATACTGTAGGCACCCAGCATTTT.